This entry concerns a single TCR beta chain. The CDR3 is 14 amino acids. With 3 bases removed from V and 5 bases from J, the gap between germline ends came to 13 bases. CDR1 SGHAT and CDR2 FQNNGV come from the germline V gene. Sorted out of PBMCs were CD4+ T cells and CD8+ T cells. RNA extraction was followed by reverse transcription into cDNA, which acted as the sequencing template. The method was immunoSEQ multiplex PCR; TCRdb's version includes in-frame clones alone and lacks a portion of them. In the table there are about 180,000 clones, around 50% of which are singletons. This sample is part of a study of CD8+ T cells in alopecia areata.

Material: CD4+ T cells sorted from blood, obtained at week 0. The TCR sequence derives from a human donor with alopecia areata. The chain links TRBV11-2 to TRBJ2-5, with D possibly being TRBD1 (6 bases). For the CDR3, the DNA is TGTGCCAGCAGCTTTGGATGGGGGCGGGAGACCCAGTACTTC. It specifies CASSFGWGRETQYF.